A selection of T cell receptor beta chains follows, all from one sample in a study of shared clonotypes between healthy human individuals. Profiled with immunoSEQ multiplex PCR; TCRdb holds only in-frame clones, not every one. The sample lists 850,000 to 1,100,000 clones; around 77% were seen once. The sample consisted of memory CD4+ T cells from PBMCs. The source of these receptors is a man younger than 30 in good health. Some clones in this sample may be carry-over from other donors' samples. CDR3s include the opening cysteine and the closing phenylalanine or tryptophan. D genes are given only for firm matches. Where a row states a size, it is once, few, many or the class of an expanded clone; other rows omit it.

d_call: TRBD1; clone_size: .; j_call: TRBJ2-7; v_call: TRBV2; cdr3_aa: CASRSGQQSYEQYF; cdr3_nt: TGTGCCAGCAGATCGGGACAGCAATCCTACGAGCAGTACTTC
d_call: TRBD1; clone_size: .; j_call: TRBJ1-1; v_call: TRBV2; cdr3_aa: CASSTGGTEALF; cdr3_nt: TGTGCCAGCAGCACAGGGGGCACTGAAGCTCTCTTT
d_call: .; clone_size: .; j_call: TRBJ2-5; v_call: TRBV15; cdr3_aa: CATDPQVLAAGQETQYF; cdr3_nt: TGTGCCACCGACCCACAGGTGTTAGCGGCCGGCCAAGAGACCCAGTACTTC
d_call: .; clone_size: once; j_call: TRBJ2-1; v_call: TRBV7-9; cdr3_aa: CASSFPGNEQFF; cdr3_nt: TGTGCCAGCAGCTTCCCGGGCAATGAGCAGTTCTTC
d_call: .; clone_size: .; j_call: TRBJ1-1; v_call: TRBV5-1; cdr3_aa: CASSSRTNTEAFF; cdr3_nt: TGCGCCAGCAGCTCGAGGACGAACACTGAAGCTTTCTTT
d_call: .; clone_size: .; j_call: TRBJ1-1; v_call: TRBV5-1; cdr3_aa: CASSLMGGPITEAFF; cdr3_nt: TGCGCCAGCAGCTTGATGGGCGGACCGATCACTGAAGCTTTCTTT
d_call: .; clone_size: .; j_call: TRBJ1-2; v_call: TRBV28; cdr3_aa: CASSPIVYGYTF; cdr3_nt: TGTGCCAGCAGTCCCATTGTCTATGGCTACACCTTC
d_call: TRBD1; clone_size: once; j_call: TRBJ2-3; v_call: TRBV6-1; cdr3_aa: CASSASGTGKDTQYF; cdr3_nt: TGTGCCAGCAGTGCTTCCGGGACAGGTAAAGATACGCAGTATTTT
d_call: .; clone_size: few; j_call: TRBJ1-5; v_call: TRBV4-2; cdr3_aa: CASSPLGGNQPQHF; cdr3_nt: TGTGCCAGCAGCCCCTTAGGGGGCAATCAGCCCCAGCATTTT
d_call: .; clone_size: few; j_call: TRBJ1-2; v_call: TRBV6-1; cdr3_aa: CASSGRGGYGYTF; cdr3_nt: TGTGCCAGCAGTGGGCGCGGGGGCTATGGCTACACCTTC
d_call: TRBD1; clone_size: once; j_call: TRBJ1-4; v_call: TRBV28; cdr3_aa: CASSYPGTVSFSEKLFF; cdr3_nt: TGTGCCAGCAGTTACCCCGGGACAGTTTCCTTTAGTGAAAAACTGTTTTTT
d_call: .; clone_size: .; j_call: TRBJ2-5; v_call: TRBV4-3; cdr3_aa: CASSQGSWGGETQYF; cdr3_nt: TGCGCCAGCAGCCAGGGTTCGTGGGGAGGAGAGACCCAGTACTTC
d_call: .; clone_size: .; j_call: TRBJ2-5; v_call: TRBV5-5; cdr3_aa: CASSPRRDAETQYF; cdr3_nt: TGTGCCAGCAGCCCCCGTCGGGATGCAGAGACCCAGTACTTC
d_call: .; clone_size: .; j_call: TRBJ2-5; v_call: TRBV18; cdr3_aa: CASSPEETQYF; cdr3_nt: TGTGCCAGCTCACCGGAGGAGACCCAGTACTTC
d_call: TRBD2; clone_size: .; j_call: TRBJ2-3; v_call: TRBV4-3; cdr3_aa: CASSQYVLAGADTQYF; cdr3_nt: TGCGCCAGCAGCCAATATGTCCTAGCGGGAGCAGATACGCAGTATTTT
d_call: .; clone_size: once; j_call: TRBJ1-2; v_call: TRBV28; cdr3_aa: CASSSGGYTF; cdr3_nt: TGTGCCAGCAGTTCGGGAGGCTACACCTTC